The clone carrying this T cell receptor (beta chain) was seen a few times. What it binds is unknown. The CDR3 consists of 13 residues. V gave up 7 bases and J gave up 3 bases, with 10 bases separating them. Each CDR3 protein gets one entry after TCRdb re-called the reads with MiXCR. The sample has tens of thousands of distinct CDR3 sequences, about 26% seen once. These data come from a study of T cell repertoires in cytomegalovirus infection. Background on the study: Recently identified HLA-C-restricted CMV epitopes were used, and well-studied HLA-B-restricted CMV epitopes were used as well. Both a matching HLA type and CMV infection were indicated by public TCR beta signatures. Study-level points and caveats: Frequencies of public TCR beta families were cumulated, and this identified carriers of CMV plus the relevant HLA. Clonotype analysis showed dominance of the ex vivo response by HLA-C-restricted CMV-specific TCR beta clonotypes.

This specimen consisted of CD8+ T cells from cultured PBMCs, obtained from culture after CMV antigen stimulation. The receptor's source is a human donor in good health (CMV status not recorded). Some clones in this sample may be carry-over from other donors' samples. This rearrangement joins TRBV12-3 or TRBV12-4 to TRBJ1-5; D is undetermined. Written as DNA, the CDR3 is TGTGCCAGCACCTCGAGCGCCAATCAGCCCCAGCATTTT. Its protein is CASTSSANQPQHF.